This T cell receptor (beta chain) derives from a study of siplizumab effects on memory and regulatory T cells. Profiled with immunoSEQ multiplex PCR; TCRdb holds only in-frame clones, not every one. The table includes more than 95,000 clones, 93% detected once. Points from the study as a whole: The study found naive T cells seemingly more diverse than memory cells and seemingly major alloresponse contributors. No functional test confirmed suppression by proliferating siplizumab-culture Tregs. Just a small share of alloreactive clones was traced back to unstimulated subsets.

A single count supports this clone. The target antigen is unknown. Germline CDR1 and CDR2: LNHDA and SQIVND (reference sequence). This CDR3 region has 15 residues. V lost 2 bases and J lost 4, with 12 bases in between. This clonotype originated in a human donor in good health. The gene calls are TRBV19 and TRBJ1-5; D remains unclear. Sequenced material: Tregs sorted from blood. CDR3 protein: CASSILRAVNQPQHF. CDR3 bases: TGTGCCAGTAGTATACTAAGGGCGGTAAATCAGCCCCAGCATTTT. Variable domain in full (rest from reference TRBV19 and TRBJ1-5): DGGITQSPKYLFRKEGQNVTLSCEQNLNHDAMYWYRQDPGQGLRLIYYSQIVNDFQKGDIAEGYSVSREKKESFPLTVTSAQKNPTAFYLCASSILRAVNQPQHFGDGTRLSIL.